The rows below give T cell receptor beta chains drawn from one sample of a study of cytomegalovirus exposure and HLA in healthy donors. The assay was immunoSEQ multiplex PCR, and TCRdb's table has in-frame clones only and misses some. This table holds roughly 59,000 clones, roughly two thirds found once. Sequenced material: PBMCs. These receptors came from a man in his forties in good health and CMV-seropositive. Both conserved end residues are part of each CDR3. The D gene is left open where the match is weak. Clone size is not always given. Where it is, it says once, few, many or a class for expanded clones.

>TRBV6-5|13|TRBJ1-2|TRBD1|-
TGTGCCAGCAGTAGCCCCGGGACAGGGTTGGACACCTTC
CASSSPGTGLDTF
>TRBV6-1|15|TRBJ1-1|TRBD1|-
TGTGCCAGCAGTACCCGGGACAGGGTAGGGACTGAAGCTTTCTTT
CASSTRDRVGTEAFF
>TRBV5-5|15|TRBJ2-7|TRBD1|-
TGTGCCAGCAGCTTGGTGGGACAGGGGGCCTACGAGCAGTACTTC
CASSLVGQGAYEQYF
>TRBV5-4|15|TRBJ1-4|-|-
TGTGCCAGCAGCTTGAAGATGACAAACGGTGAAAAACTGTTTTTT
CASSLKMTNGEKLFF
>TRBV7-9|15|TRBJ1-1|-|-
TGTGCCAGCAGCGCAGACACCCACCGAGACACTGAAGCTTTCTTT
CASSADTHRDTEAFF
>TRBV2|16|TRBJ1-6|TRBD1|-
TGTGCCAGCAGTGAATTCGGGGGACAGGGGAGTTCACCCCTCCACTTT
CASSEFGGQGSSPLHF
>TRBV4-2|13|TRBJ1-2|-|-
TGTGCCAGCAGCGCGGGGGCAGACTATGGCTACACCTTC
CASSAGADYGYTF
>TRBV7-9|14|TRBJ2-1|-|-
TGTGCCAGCAGCCCGCCGCGGGGATACAATGAGCAGTTCTTC
CASSPPRGYNEQFF
>TRBV6-1|15|TRBJ2-2|TRBD1|-
TGTGCCAGCAATCCGGGACAGGGCCCCACCGGGGAGCTGTTTTTT
CASNPGQGPTGELFF
>TRBV7-2|12|TRBJ2-3|-|-
TGTGCCAGCAGCTTAGTTAGAGATACGCAGTATTTT
CASSLVRDTQYF
>TRBV6-5|14|TRBJ1-1|-|-
TGTGCCAGCAGTGGATCCGGGGGTAACACTGAAGCTTTCTTT
CASSGSGGNTEAFF
>TRBV7-3|13|TRBJ2-3|-|-
TGTGCCAGCAGCTCTCTAGGTACAGATACGCAGTATTTT
CASSSLGTDTQYF
>TRBV4-2|15|TRBJ1-6|TRBD1|few
TGTGCCAGCAGCCAAAGGACAGGACATATTTCACCCCTCCACTTT
CASSQRTGHISPLHF
>TRBV10-3|12|TRBJ1-1|-|-
TGTGCCATCTGGGAACCGGGACAAGAAGCTTTCTTT
CAIWEPGQEAFF
>TRBV27|14|TRBJ1-4|TRBD1|few
TGTGCCAGCAGTTTCACAGGGGACAATGAAAAACTGTTTTTT
CASSFTGDNEKLFF
>TRBV15|17|TRBJ1-5|TRBD1|-
TGTGCCACCAGCAGAGGAACGGGACAGGGCGGTTTGCAGCCCCAGCATTTT
CATSRGTGQGGLQPQHF
>TRBV2|15|TRBJ1-2|-|-
TGTGCCAGCAGTGAAGCGGGCCGAATTAACTATGGCTACACCTTC
CASSEAGRINYGYTF
>TRBV7-2|14|TRBJ1-4|TRBD1|-
TGTGCCAGCACCGAGACAGGGTTTAGTGAAAAACTGTTTTTT
CASTETGFSEKLFF
>TRBV6-5|13|TRBJ1-1|-|-
TGTGCCAGCAGTTCGGGAATGAACACTGAAGCTTTCTTT
CASSSGMNTEAFF
>TRBV2|14|TRBJ1-5|-|-
TGTGCCAGCAGTGAACAGATTTTCAATCAGCCCCAGCATTTT
CASSEQIFNQPQHF
>TRBV2|13|TRBJ1-2|-|-
TGTGCCAGCAGCGCAGACAAGAACTATGGCTACACCTTC
CASSADKNYGYTF
>TRBV19|14|TRBJ2-5|TRBD1|-
TGTGCCAGTAGTAAGGGACAGTGGGAAGAGACCCAGTACTTC
CASSKGQWEETQYF
>TRBV10-3|14|TRBJ1-5|TRBD1|-
TGTGCCATCAGTCGACAGGGATCGGATCAGCCCCAGCATTTT
CAISRQGSDQPQHF
>TRBV5-1|15|TRBJ2-3|-|few
TGCGCCAGCAGGAATACCGGGACAAGCACAGATACGCAGTATTTT
CASRNTGTSTDTQYF
>TRBV12-5|16|TRBJ1-1|-|-
TGTGCTAGTGGTTTGGGAGGACAGAACCCGAACACTGAAGCTTTCTTT
CASGLGGQNPNTEAFF
>TRBV6-5|14|TRBJ1-1|TRBD1|-
TGTGCCAGCAAACCGACAGGGAGAGGTACTGAAGCTTTCTTT
CASKPTGRGTEAFF
>TRBV7-9|12|TRBJ2-7|TRBD2|-
TGTTCCAGCGGCAGGAGCGGGAACGAGCAGTACTTC
CSSGRSGNEQYF
>TRBV28|12|TRBJ1-1|TRBD1|-
TGTGCCGTCCACAGGGGGCAATCTGAAGCTTTCTTT
CAVHRGQSEAFF
>TRBV7-9|17|TRBJ2-5|-|-
TGTGCCAGCAGCTTACTTGGGACAACGGGCTTGGGGGAGACCCAGTACTTC
CASSLLGTTGLGETQYF
>TRBV6-1|13|TRBJ1-5|TRBD1|-
TGTGCCACCCAGGACAGGGGGAGCCAGCCCCAGCATTTT
CATQDRGSQPQHF
>TRBV30|14|TRBJ1-1|-|few
TGTGCCTGGAGTACAACAACAGTGAACACTGAAGCTTTCTTT
CAWSTTTVNTEAFF
>TRBV20-1|10|TRBJ1-1|TRBD1|-
TGCAGTGCTGGGACAGGGTCAGCTTTCTTT
CSAGTGSAFF
>TRBV9|15|TRBJ2-5|TRBD2|-
TGTGCCAGCAGCGCGGAGAGCGGGGGGATCGAGACCCAGTACTTC
CASSAESGGIETQYF
>TRBV5-1|14|TRBJ2-1|TRBD1|few
TGCGCCAGCAGCACGGGACAGGGGGGCGATGAGCAGTTCTTC
CASSTGQGGDEQFF
>TRBV5-1|15|TRBJ2-5|-|-
TGCGCCAGCAGCTTGGAGTCGGCGGAACAAGAGACCCAGTACTTC
CASSLESAEQETQYF
>TRBV2|11|TRBJ2-3|-|-
TGTGCCAGCCTGTACACAGATACGCAGTATTTT
CASLYTDTQYF
>TRBV4-1|15|TRBJ2-2|-|-
TGCGCCAGCAGCTACCCGGCGGCTAACTCCGGGGAGCTGTTTTTT
CASSYPAANSGELFF
>TRBV5-1|15|TRBJ2-2|TRBD1|-
TGCGCCAGCAGCATCGACAGGGGTAACACCGGGGAGCTGTTTTTT
CASSIDRGNTGELFF
>TRBV4-3|19|TRBJ2-1|TRBD2|few
TGCGCCAGCAGCCAAGGTACTCCAGGCGGGGGGAGCTCCTACAATGAGCAGTTCTTC
CASSQGTPGGGSSYNEQFF
>TRBV11-2|18|TRBJ2-7|TRBD1|few
TGTGCCAGCAGCCCCATCGCTCGCGGGGTGGGACAGGTCTACGAGCAGTACTTC
CASSPIARGVGQVYEQYF
>TRBV4-3|15|TRBJ2-7|-|-
TGCGCCAGCAGCCAAGATCGGCACTACTCCTACGAGCAGTACTTC
CASSQDRHYSYEQYF
>TRBV7-9|15|TRBJ2-3|TRBD1|-
TGTGCCAGCAGTCCGGGGACAGGGAGCACAGATACGCAGTATTTT
CASSPGTGSTDTQYF
>TRBV4-2|16|TRBJ1-2|TRBD1|-
TGTGCCAGCAGCCAAGAGCAGTACAGGGACAGCTATGGCTACACCTTC
CASSQEQYRDSYGYTF
>TRBV6-1|13|TRBJ1-2|-|-
TGTGCCAGCAGGTCGGCGGGGGGATATGGCTACACCTTC
CASRSAGGYGYTF
>TRBV5-6|14|TRBJ2-7|-|-
TGTGCCAGCACCCCAGCAGGGGGGACCTACGAGCAGTACTTC
CASTPAGGTYEQYF
>TRBV2|15|TRBJ2-1|TRBD2|-
TGTGCCAGCATGTCCCCTAGCGGGAGCGTTAGTGAGCAGTTCTTC
CASMSPSGSVSEQFF
>TRBV11-3|16|TRBJ2-2|-|many
TGTGCCAGCAGCTTAGAACGGTTAACGAACACCGGGGAGCTGTTTTTT
CASSLERLTNTGELFF
>TRBV2|14|TRBJ2-5|-|-
TGTGCCAGCAGTGATCCGGGACTTCAAGAGACCCAGTACTTC
CASSDPGLQETQYF
>TRBV11-2|13|TRBJ2-7|-|once
TGTGCCAGCAGCTTAGATCGGTGGTACGAGCAGTACTTC
CASSLDRWYEQYF
>TRBV5-1|15|TRBJ2-1|TRBD2|once
TGCGCCAGCTCCACTAGCGGGAGGCCCTACAATGAGCAGTTCTTC
CASSTSGRPYNEQFF
>TRBV4-2|15|TRBJ2-3|TRBD2|-
TGTGCCAGCAGCCACACTAGCGGTTACACAGATACGCAGTATTTT
CASSHTSGYTDTQYF
>TRBV9|14|TRBJ2-7|-|-
TGTGCCAGCAGCGTAGCTGGGGGGTATGGCGAGCAGTACTTC
CASSVAGGYGEQYF
>TRBV27|15|TRBJ2-1|TRBD2|-
TGTGCCAGCAGTCCGGGGACTAGCGGCCACAATGAGCAGTTCTTC
CASSPGTSGHNEQFF
>TRBV15|16|TRBJ2-3|-|-
TGTGCCACCAGCATGTACGGGAGTTCTAGCACAGATACGCAGTATTTT
CATSMYGSSSTDTQYF
>TRBV7-2|11|TRBJ2-1|-|-
TGTGCTAGGGGGGAGGGCAATGAGCAGTTCTTC
CARGEGNEQFF
>TRBV21-1|18|TRBJ1-3|-|-
TGTGCCAGCAGCAACCCCCACTCCTTGGGACAGGTTAGAAACACCATATATTTT
CASSNPHSLGQVRNTIYF
>TRBV30|16|TRBJ1-3|-|-
TGTGCCTCGCTGCCCGGACACTCTCGCTCTGGAAACACCATATATTTT
CASLPGHSRSGNTIYF